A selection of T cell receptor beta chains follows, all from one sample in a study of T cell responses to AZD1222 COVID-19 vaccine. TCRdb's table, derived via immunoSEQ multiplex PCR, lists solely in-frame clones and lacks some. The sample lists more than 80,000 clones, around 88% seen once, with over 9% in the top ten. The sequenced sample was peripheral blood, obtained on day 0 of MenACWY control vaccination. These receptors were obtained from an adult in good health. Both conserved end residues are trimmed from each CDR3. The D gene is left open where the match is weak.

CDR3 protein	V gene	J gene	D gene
ASSFGQYYGYT	TRBV7-9	TRBJ1-2	-
ASSEGQGTDTQY	TRBV19	TRBJ2-3	TRBD1
ASSFRAPNRPGGNTIY	TRBV27	TRBJ1-3	-
ASSRDSGKRDTQY	TRBV7-9	TRBJ2-3	TRBD1
ASSPPGHPGETQY	TRBV7-2	TRBJ2-5	-
ASSLSGRDRFSGNTIY	TRBV7-9	TRBJ1-3	TRBD1
ASIMGGVYT	TRBV7-2	TRBJ1-2	-
ASSQASGGGHNEQF	TRBV4-2	TRBJ2-1	-
ASSSLRQEPSRYNEQF	TRBV18	TRBJ2-1	-
ASSFSKNTEAF	TRBV5-8	TRBJ1-1	-
ASSLRYRGTNEKLF	TRBV28	TRBJ1-4	TRBD1
AWSVPGTGREKLF	TRBV30	TRBJ1-4	TRBD1